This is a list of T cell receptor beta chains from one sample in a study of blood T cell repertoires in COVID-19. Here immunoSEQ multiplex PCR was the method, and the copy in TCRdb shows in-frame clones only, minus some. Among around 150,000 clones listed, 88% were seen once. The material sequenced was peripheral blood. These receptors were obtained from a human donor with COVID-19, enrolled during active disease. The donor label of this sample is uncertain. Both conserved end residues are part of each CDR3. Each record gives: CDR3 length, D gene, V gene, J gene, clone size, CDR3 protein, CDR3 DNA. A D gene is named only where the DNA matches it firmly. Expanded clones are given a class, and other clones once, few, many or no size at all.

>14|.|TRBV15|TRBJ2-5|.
CATSKTGLQETQYF
TGTGCCACCAGCAAAACAGGATTACAAGAGACCCAGTACTTC
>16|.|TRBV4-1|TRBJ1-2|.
CASSQDMRAANYGYTF
TGCGCCAGCAGCCAAGATATGCGGGCTGCGAACTATGGCTACACCTTC
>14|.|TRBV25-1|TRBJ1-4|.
CASSEPAVKEKLFF
TGTGCCAGCAGCGAGCCTGCGGTGAAGGAAAAACTGTTTTTT
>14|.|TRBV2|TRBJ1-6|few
CASGGRGYNSPLHF
TGTGCCAGCGGAGGACGGGGGTATAATTCACCCCTCCACTTT
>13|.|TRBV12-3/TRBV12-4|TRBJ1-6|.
CASSFEPNSPLHF
TGTGCCAGCAGTTTTGAGCCCAATTCACCCCTCCACTTT
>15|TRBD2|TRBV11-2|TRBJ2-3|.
CASSWTSGDTDTQYF
TGTGCCAGCAGCTGGACTAGCGGGGACACAGATACGCAGTATTTT
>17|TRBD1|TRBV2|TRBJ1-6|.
CASSERSGGSRGLPLHF
TGTGCCAGCAGTGAACGGTCAGGGGGCTCCCGTGGGTTACCCCTCCACTTT
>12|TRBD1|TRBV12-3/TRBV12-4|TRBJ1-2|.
CASRGQVYGYTF
TGTGCCAGCAGAGGACAGGTCTATGGCTACACCTTC
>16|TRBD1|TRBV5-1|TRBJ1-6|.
CASSLGERQGSSPLHF
TGCGCCAGCAGCTTGGGCGAACGACAGGGGAGTTCACCCCTCCACTTT
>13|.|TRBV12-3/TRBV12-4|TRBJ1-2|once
CASSFEQNYGYTF
TGTGCCAGCAGTTTCGAACAGAACTATGGCTACACCTTC
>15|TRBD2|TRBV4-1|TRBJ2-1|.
CASSLNPSGTNEQFF
TGCGCCAGCAGCCTCAACCCTAGCGGAACCAATGAGCAGTTCTTC
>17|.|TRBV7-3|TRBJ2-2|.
CASSLNAGGPNTGELFF
TGTGCCAGCAGCTTAAACGCAGGGGGGCCGAACACCGGGGAGCTGTTTTTT
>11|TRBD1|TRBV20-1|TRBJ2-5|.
CSARDRDSLNF
TGCAGTGCTAGAGATCGGGACAGCCTTAACTTC
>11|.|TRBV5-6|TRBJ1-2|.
CASSLAESYTF
TGTGCCAGCAGCTTGGCGGAGTCCTACACCTTC
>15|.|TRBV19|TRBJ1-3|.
CASSHPPGTTNTIYF
TGTGCCAGTAGCCACCCCCCAGGGACAACAAACACCATATATTTT
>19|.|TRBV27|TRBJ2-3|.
CASSSLIPTTGLKLDTQYF
TGTGCCAGCAGTTCCCTTATACCCACTACAGGCCTAAAGTTAGATACGCAGTATTTT
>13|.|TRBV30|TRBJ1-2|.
CAWRGQGIDGYTF
TGTGCCTGGAGGGGGCAGGGGATCGATGGCTACACCTTC
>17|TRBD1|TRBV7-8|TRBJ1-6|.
CASSPDRVSSYNSPLHF
TGTGCCAGCAGCCCCGACAGGGTGAGCTCCTATAATTCACCCCTCCACTTT
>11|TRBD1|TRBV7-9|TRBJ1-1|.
CASSSGQKAFF
TGTGCCAGCAGCTCGGGACAGAAAGCTTTCTTT
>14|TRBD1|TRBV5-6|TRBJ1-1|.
CASSTGTVNTEAFF
TGTGCCAGCAGCACCGGGACAGTGAACACTGAAGCTTTCTTT
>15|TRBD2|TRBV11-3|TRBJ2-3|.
CASSAGGEWADTQYF
TGTGCCAGCAGCGCCGGGGGGGAGTGGGCAGATACGCAGTATTTT
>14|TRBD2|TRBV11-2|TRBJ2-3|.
CASGHPRGSDTQYF
TGTGCCAGCGGACACCCGCGGGGGTCGGATACGCAGTATTTT